This passage covers 16 T cell receptor beta chains from one sample sequenced in a study of blood T cell repertoires in COVID-19. Profiled with immunoSEQ multiplex PCR; TCRdb holds only in-frame clones, not every one. The sample contains about 120,000 clones, approximately 87% of which appear only once. Sequenced: peripheral blood. These receptors were collected from a man aged 65 to 85 who had recovered from COVID-19.

The chain links TRBV11-1 to TRBJ2-5, with D perhaps matching TRBD1 (6 bases). Germline V gives CDR1 SGHAT, CDR2 FQDESV (reference sequence). The germline V and J ends were trimmed by 5 bases and 2 bases, with 12 bases remaining between them. The CDR3 has 14 amino acids. The CDR3 DNA is TGTGCCAGCAGCCGAGACAGGTTTCAAGAGACCCAGTACTTC. Encoded protein: CASSRDRFQETQYF.

The gene calls are TRBV5-4 and TRBJ1-1, with D perhaps matching TRBD1 (5 bases). Germline-derived CDR1 and CDR2 are SGHNT and YYREEE (reference sequence). Trimming removed 5 bases at V and 1 base at J, with 12 bases between. The CDR3 length is 14 residues. The CDR3 sequence: CASRARAENTEAFF. CDR3 nucleotide sequence: TGTGCCAGCAGGGCCAGGGCGGAGAACACTGAAGCTTTCTTT.

This clone is a singleton in its sample. This chain joins TRBV6-1 and TRBJ2-3; 9 bases align to TRBD2. The CDR3 runs 16 residues. The trim removed 2 bases at V and 8 bases at J, leaving 11 bases unmatched. The V gene's germline CDR1 is MNHNS and CDR2 SASEGT. CDR3 nucleotides: TGTGCCAGCAGTGAAAACGGCGGGAGGGCCCCAGGTACGCAGTATTTT. Translating gives CASSENGGRAPGTQYF.

In this sample, this clone turned up a few times. This chain uses TRBV5-6 with TRBJ2-1, with a weak D call TRBD2 (6 bases). CDR3 size: 15 residues. Trimming took 2 bases from V and 7 from J, leaving 16 bases between them. Germline V gene sequence: CDR1 SGHDT, CDR2 YYEEEE. This CDR3 reads CASSFGGTGRNEQFF. CDR3 nucleotide sequence: TGTGCCAGCAGCTTCGGCGGGACGGGCCGGAATGAGCAGTTCTTC.

J is TRBJ2-7 and V is TRBV19; TRBD1 agrees at 9 bases. V gave up 3 bases and J gave up 4 bases; unmatched junction bases: 7. Germline V gene lookup returns CDR1 LNHDA and CDR2 SQIVND (reference sequence). The CDR3 runs to 15 residues. For the CDR3, the DNA is TGTGCCAGTAGTATTGGGACAGGGAGGGAGTACGAGCAGTACTTC. Encoded protein: CASSIGTGREYEQYF.

The V and J genes are TRBV28 and TRBJ1-5, with 8 bases lining up with TRBD1. The CDR3 is 14 amino acids. Looked up from germline, CDR1 is MDHEN and CDR2 is SYDVKM. Trimming cost V 2 bases and J 7 bases; bases outside gene matches: 4. For the CDR3, the DNA is TGTGCCAGCAGTTTAGCAGGGGGCTACCAGCCCCAGCATTTT. Amino acids: CASSLAGGYQPQHF.

The rearrangement links TRBV28 to TRBJ1-2, with D possibly TRBD1 on 6 matching bases. The ends were cut back, 4 bases at V and 5 bases at J, with 17 bases in the middle. Germline loops: CDR1 MDHEN, CDR2 SYDVKM. The CDR3 spans 15 residues. DNA of the CDR3: TGTGCCAGCAGTTCGCCTACAGGGTTCGGGTATGGCTACACCTTC. Translated: CASSSPTGFGYGYTF.

The chain is built from TRBV6-5 and TRBJ1-2, with D unresolved. The CDR3 is made up of 15 amino acids. Trimming left V 7 bases short and J 4 bases short, with 19 bases between. Germline V gene data show CDR1 as MNHEY and CDR2 as SVGAGI. The CDR3 spells CASTLMPRNPYGYTF. CDR3 DNA sequence: TGTGCCAGCACCCTGATGCCGAGGAACCCCTATGGCTACACCTTC.

The rearrangement joins TRBV18 to TRBJ2-5; D unresolved. CDR1 is KGHSH and CDR2 is LQKENI in the germline V gene. Trimming pared 1 base from V and 5 bases from J, leaving 5 bases between. This CDR3 has 12 amino acids. DNA for the CDR3: TGTGCCAGCTCACCACGCCGGGAGACCCAGTACTTC. Translation: CASSPRRETQYF.

In the case of this clone: This same CDR3 is encoded by further DNA sequences in the sample. The chain is built from TRBV5-1 and TRBJ1-4; D uncertain. Trimming removed 0 bases from V and 5 bases from J, with 8 bases in between. The CDR3 is 14 amino acids. The V gene's germline CDR1 is SGHRS and CDR2 YFSETQ. DNA of the CDR3: TGCGCCAGCAGCTTGGTTGCGGGGAATGAAAAACTGTTTTTT. Residues: CASSLVAGNEKLFF.

The chain combines TRBV5-1 with TRBJ1-6; 8 nucleotides match TRBD1. The length of the CDR3 is 16 residues. V shed 4 bases, J shed 8 bases, and the junction held 11 bases outside the gene matches. CDR1 and CDR2 (germline): SGHRS, YFSETQ. The CDR3 region has the DNA TGCGCCAGCAGCCCGTATGCAGGGGGCCTTTATTCACCCCTCCACTTT. It translates to CASSPYAGGLYSPLHF.

The genes are TRBV19 and TRBJ1-2, with a possible D match to TRBD1 (5 bases). Germline V gene data show CDR1 as LNHDA and CDR2 as SQIVND (reference sequence). The CDR3 has 13 residues. The V end was cut by 5 bases, the J end by 4 bases, with 11 bases between. CDR3 in amino acids: CASSSGRVYGYTF. The CDR3 DNA reads as TGTGCCAGTAGTTCAGGCAGGGTCTATGGCTACACCTTC.

The J gene is TRBJ2-3, the V gene TRBV5-1; 9 nucleotides line up with TRBD1. The CDR3 has 13 amino acids. Germline trimming cut 5 bases from V and 5 bases from J; bases unmatched to any gene: 3. CDR1 and CDR2 (germline): SGHRS, YFSETQ. Written as DNA, the CDR3 is TGCGCCAGCAGACAGGGGGCAGAAGATACGCAGTATTTT. It encodes CASRQGAEDTQYF.

This chain uses TRBV24-1 with TRBJ2-7; the D gene is possibly TRBD1 (6 bases). V lost 3 bases and J 3 bases, leaving 14 bases between the germline ends. The germline V gene encodes CDR1 KGHDR and CDR2 SFDVKD. The CDR3 is made up of 15 amino acids. The CDR3: CATSDRTADHYEQYF. CDR3 DNA sequence: TGTGCCACCAGTGATCGGACAGCCGATCACTACGAGCAGTACTTC.

The chain couples TRBV18 to TRBJ1-1; 7 bases are shared with TRBD1. The V gene's germline CDR1 is KGHSH and CDR2 LQKENI. Trimming at V came to 3 bases and at J to 4 bases, leaving 2 bases not matched to a gene. The CDR3 totals 13 residues. The CDR3 loop reads CASSPGQTTEAFF. The CDR3 region has the DNA TGTGCCAGCTCACCGGGACAGACCACTGAAGCTTTCTTT.

This chain uses TRBV18 with TRBJ2-7; TRBD2 might be the D (6 bases). The CDR3 totals 14 residues. Germline CDR1 KGHSH, CDR2 LQKENI. With 2 bases removed from V and 3 bases from J, the gap between germline ends came to 11 bases. CDR3 loop: CASSPRDFGYEQYF. The DNA for the CDR3 is TGTGCCAGCTCACCAAGGGACTTTGGCTACGAGCAGTACTTC.